This T cell receptor beta chain was identified during a study of blood T cell repertoires in COVID-19. Study-level background: Researchers got acute and convalescent COVID-19 samples from the United States, Italy and Spain.

The V gene lost 1 base and the J gene lost 15 bases, with 16 bases spanning the gap. The length of the CDR3 is 13 residues. Looked up from germline, CDR1 is GTSNPN and CDR2 is SVGIG (reference sequence). Clones were read by immunoSEQ multiplex PCR, and TCRdb kept only the in-frame ones, dropping some. The table lists about 280,000 clones, roughly nine tenths of them singletons. Two consecutive negative NP/OP PCR tests, clearance, or resolved symptoms defined Cohort 3 recovery. The source material was PBMCs or T cells enriched from blood (not recorded which). V is TRBV30 and J is TRBJ1-6; D uncertain. The sequence was obtained from a woman between 55 and 75 years old who had recovered from COVID-19. In DNA form, the CDR3 reads TGTGCCTGGAGTGGCTTAAACCTGGGAGTCCTCCACTTT. Protein sequence: CAWSGLNLGVLHF.